Following are 18 T cell receptor beta chains from one sample sequenced in a study of blood T cell repertoires in COVID-19. Measured with immunoSEQ multiplex PCR; TCRdb has only the in-frame clones, and not every one. This table has approximately 250,000 clones, around 93% appearing once. The specimen sequenced was PBMCs or T cells enriched from blood (not recorded which). These receptors originate from a man in his forties who had been exposed to COVID-19.

The V and J genes are TRBV19 and TRBJ1-1; the D gene is possibly TRBD1 (5 bases). The V end lost 5 bases, the J end lost 4 bases, and 23 bases lay between the germline ends. In germline, CDR1 is LNHDA, CDR2 SQIVND (reference sequence). The CDR3 sequence is 17 residues long. This chain's CDR3 is CASSVLEWQGGTTEAFF. The CDR3 nucleotides are TGTGCCAGTAGTGTCTTAGAATGGCAGGGCGGTACCACTGAAGCTTTCTTT.

This clone has only one observation. J is TRBJ1-1 and V is TRBV4-1, with D possibly being TRBD1 (6 bases). There are 17 residues in the CDR3. V lost 3 bases to trimming and J lost 5 bases, with 22 bases between them. Germline CDR1 is MGHRA and CDR2 is YSYEKL. The CDR3 nucleotides read TGCGCCAGCAGCCAGGGGATACTCGGGGGCGGGAGAACTGAAGCTTTCTTT. Encoded protein: CASSQGILGGGRTEAFF.

The rearrangement uses TRBV28 and TRBJ1-5, with a tentative D call TRBD1 (6 bases). Per germline, CDR1 MDHEN and CDR2 SYDVKM. The V gene lost 9 bases and the J gene lost 0 bases, with 15 bases spanning the gap. The CDR3 runs to 15 residues. The CDR3 region has the DNA TGTGCCAGTGAACAGGGTCCCCATAGCAATCAGCCCCAGCATTTT. This codes for CASEQGPHSNQPQHF.

V usage is TRBV11-3 and J usage is TRBJ2-5, with D possibly being TRBD1 (6 bases). CDR3 length: 13 residues. CDR1 is SGHNT and CDR2 is YENEEA in the germline V gene. V gave up 5 bases and J gave up 5 bases, with 12 bases separating them. This chain's CDR3 is CASSPGVGETQYF. The DNA for the CDR3 is TGTGCCAGCAGCCCAGGGGTAGGGGAGACCCAGTACTTC.

The gene calls are TRBV6-5 and TRBJ2-1, with 7 bases fitting TRBD1. The germline CDR1 and CDR2 sequences are MNHEY and SVGAGI. The CDR3 totals 14 residues. Unmatched junction bases numbered 6, after V lost 10 bases and J lost 0 bases. The CDR3 sequence: CATSGGSSYNEQFF. Here the CDR3 DNA reads TGTGCCACCTCAGGGGGAAGCTCCTACAATGAGCAGTTCTTC.

A word on this clone: Other DNA sequences from this sample encode an identical CDR3 as well. The rearrangement uses TRBV5-6 and TRBJ2-2, with 13 bases that match TRBD2. CDR3 size: 16 residues. The J segment lost 6 bases and the V segment lost 4 bases, leaving 6 bases of the junction unmatched. Germline V CDR1 and CDR2: SGHDT, YYEEEE. The CDR3 here is CASSDGLAGVAGELFF. The DNA for the CDR3 is TGTGCCAGCAGCGACGGACTAGCGGGAGTGGCCGGGGAGCTGTTTTTT.

This clone was recorded at least ten times. The chain joins TRBV19 to TRBJ2-6; 7 bases are shared with TRBD1. The CDR3 has 16 residues. Losses at the gene ends were 0 bases for V and 1 base for J; bases not matched to a gene: 0. Germline values: CDR1 LNHDA, CDR2 SQIVND (reference sequence). The DNA for the CDR3 is TGTGCCAGTAGTATAGACAGGGGGTCTGGGGCCAACGTCCTGACTTTC. Translation: CASSIDRGSGANVLTF.

The V gene is TRBV20-1, the J gene TRBJ2-7; the D gene is possibly TRBD1 (6 bases). V was pared by 4 bases and J by 3 bases, with 7 bases between. The CDR3 covers 11 residues. The germline CDR1 and CDR2 sequences are DFQATT and SNEGSKA (reference sequence). The DNA for the CDR3 is TGCAGTGCTAACAGGGACTACGAGCAGTACTTC. Its protein product is CSANRDYEQYF.

This clone was counted a few times. This chain connects TRBV4-2 to TRBJ2-5, with 9 bases lining up with TRBD2. J gave up 5 bases and V 0 bases, and 10 bases lay outside the gene matches. The CDR3 consists of 17 residues. Looked up from germline, CDR1 is LGHNA and CDR2 is YNFKEQ. The CDR3 sequence is CASSQEGTSGRAETQYF. The CDR3 region has the DNA TGTGCCAGCAGCCAAGAGGGAACTAGCGGGCGGGCGGAGACCCAGTACTTC.

The chain employs TRBV11-2 and TRBJ1-2; TRBD1 might be the D (5 bases). Looked up from germline, CDR1 is SGHAT and CDR2 is FQNNGV. This CDR3 has 12 amino acids. V was clipped by 3 bases and J by 3 bases, with 5 bases between them. CDR3 bases: TGTGCCAGCAGCTTGACAGACTATGGCTACACCTTC. This sequence encodes CASSLTDYGYTF.

The chain uses TRBV4-3 and TRBJ2-1, with D maybe TRBD1 (6 bases). The CDR3 totals 14 residues. Germline CDR1 and CDR2: LGHNA and YSLEER. With 4 bases removed from V and 9 bases from J, the gap between germline ends came to 16 bases. The CDR3 loop is CASSPPGVRSEQFF. In DNA, the CDR3 is TGCGCCAGCAGCCCACCAGGGGTCCGGAGTGAGCAGTTCTTC.

In DNA, the CDR3 is TGTGCCAGCAGTTTAGACAGGGCCTACAATGAGCAGTTCTTC. Translated: CASSLDRAYNEQFF. The chain combines TRBV6-5 with TRBJ2-1; the match to TRBD1 covers 7 bases. V shed 4 bases, J shed 2 bases, and the junction held 2 bases outside the gene matches. The length of the CDR3 is 14 residues. Germline V gene sequence: CDR1 MNHEY, CDR2 SVGAGI.

This clone came up a few times. The genes are TRBV12-5 and TRBJ2-7, with D possibly TRBD1 on 6 matching bases. V lost 2 bases, J lost 0 bases, and 11 bases lay in between. Germline V gene data show CDR1 as LGHNT and CDR2 as FRNRAP. The CDR3 consists of 15 residues. In DNA, the CDR3 is TGTGCTAGTGGTTTGTTCGGACAGAACTCCTACGAGCAGTACTTC. Protein: CASGLFGQNSYEQYF.

The chain carries TRBV10-3 and TRBJ1-2; 8 bases fit TRBD1. Germline values: CDR1 ENHRY, CDR2 SYGVKD. The CDR3 is 14 amino acids. With V trimmed by 6 bases and J by 8 bases, 11 bases remained unmatched. For the CDR3, the DNA is TGTGCCATCAGGGATCAGGGGGCATGGGCAGGCTACACCTTC. Encoded protein: CAIRDQGAWAGYTF.

The chain employs TRBV18 and TRBJ1-3; TRBD1 is a possible D gene (5 bases). The CDR3 is 20 residues long. Deletions cut 2 bases from V and 7 bases from J, with 30 bases between. The V gene's germline CDR1 is KGHSH and CDR2 LQKENI. The CDR3 coding sequence is TGTGCCAGCTCACCAGTTCTTTCGAATCTACCTGGGGCCGACGGTAACACCATATATTTT. The encoded protein is CASSPVLSNLPGADGNTIYF.

The chain has TRBV7-9 and TRBJ2-3; 9 positions agree with TRBD2. After removal of 2 bases from V and 0 bases from J, the junction contained 3 bases not matched to a gene. Germline CDR1 is SEHNR and CDR2 is FQNEAQ (reference sequence). The CDR3 runs to 16 residues. CDR3 sequence: CASSLSTSGSTDTQYF. The CDR3 bases are TGTGCCAGCAGCTTATCGACTAGCGGCAGCACAGATACGCAGTATTTT.

The chain recombines TRBV3-1 (or the pseudogene TRBV3-2) with TRBJ1-1, with 9 bases that match TRBD1. V gave up 4 bases and J gave up 1 base; unmatched junction bases: 10. The CDR3 is 17 amino acids. CDR1 and CDR2 (germline): LGHDT, YNNKEL (reference sequence). This CDR3 is CASSPRTGTGSNTEAFF. The CDR3 bases are TGTGCCAGCAGCCCCCGAACTGGGACAGGGTCGAACACTGAAGCTTTCTTT.

There are a few counts of this clone. The chain uses TRBV19 and TRBJ1-6; D gene unclear. The germline V and J ends were trimmed by 6 bases and 8 bases, with 14 bases remaining between them. CDR1 is LNHDA, CDR2 SQIVND, per germline (reference sequence). This CDR3 spans 14 amino acids. CDR3: CASRTISGDSPLHF. The CDR3 region has the DNA TGTGCCAGTAGAACAATTTCCGGGGATTCACCCCTCCACTTT.